This T cell receptor (beta chain) was obtained from a study of beta chain features in type 1 diabetes. One heparinised blood draw, averaging approximately 0.11 L, came from each donor. This clone was seen a few times. Reverse transcribing all isolated RNA meant expressed TCRB transcripts were sequenced. TCRdb's table, derived via immunoSEQ multiplex PCR, lists solely in-frame clones and lacks some. The data show 300,000 to 450,000 clones, roughly a fifth seen once. This CDR3 has 14 residues. The sequencing sample was made of naive CD4+ T cells from blood. This clonotype originated in a woman aged 18-29 years in good health. The rearrangement joins TRBV21-1 to TRBJ1-4; the table's D call of TRBD1 was not tested on the DNA. TRBV21-1 is marked as a pseudogene. In DNA, the CDR3 is TGTGCCAGCAGCAAACAGGGGGCAGGGGAAAAACTGTTTTTT. Translated: CASSKQGAGEKLFF.